The present T cell receptor (beta chain) was sequenced within a study of blood T cell repertoires in COVID-19. Per germline, CDR1 LNHDA and CDR2 SQIVND (reference sequence). J was trimmed by 0 bases and V by 5 bases; bases with no gene match: 3. The CDR3 extends over 14 amino acids. Regarding this clone: The sample contains more than one DNA sequence encoding this CDR3.

This table comes from immunoSEQ multiplex PCR, and its TCRdb copy is limited to in-frame clones, with some not included. Seen here are just over 300,000 clones, 80% to 90% observed once, and the top ten hold just under 9%. V gene TRBV19 combines with J gene TRBJ2-7; 8 bases align to TRBD1. The sequence came from a woman between 18 and 29 years old who had recovered from COVID-19. The sample was PBMCs or T cells enriched from blood (not recorded which). The CDR3 loop reads CASSRGTGSYEQYF. The CDR3 bases are TGTGCCAGTAGTCGGGGGACAGGCTCCTACGAGCAGTACTTC. The whole variable domain, remainder taken from reference TRBV19 and TRBJ2-7, is DGGITQSPKYLFRKEGQNVTLSCEQNLNHDAMYWYRQDPGQGLRLIYYSQIVNDFQKGDIAEGYSVSREKKESFPLTVTSAQKNPTAFYLCASSRGTGSYEQYFGPGTRLTVT.